This T cell receptor beta chain derives from a study of blood T cell repertoires in COVID-19. On the study more broadly: The United States, Italy and Spain provided the acute and convalescent COVID-19 samples. PBMCs, B-cell-depleted T cells, or T cells were the source of the cDNA or gDNA that made up the material.

Seattle patients were enrolled while actively infected and followed longitudinally. In the original workflow: Amplification of reference gene primers provided the estimated nucleated cell counts. Generated by immunoSEQ multiplex PCR, the TCRdb table keeps only in-frame clones and is missing some. V, J and clone size reflect that table, while D and trimming were determined from the DNA. The repertoire holds under 200,000 clones, with approximately 91% as singletons. Germline assignment: CDR1 SGHTA and CDR2 FQGTGA. The CDR3 is 18 amino acids. V lost 3 bases and J lost 2, with 20 bases in between. The TCR sequence derives from a man aged 18 to 30 with COVID-19, enrolled during active disease. The sequenced material came from peripheral blood. The chain recombines TRBV7-3 with TRBJ2-1; D gene uncertain. CDR3 nucleotides: TGTGCCAGCAGCTTGGCCGCCCCCCAAAGCGAAGCCTACAATGAGCAGTTCTTC. It translates to CASSLAAPQSEAYNEQFF.